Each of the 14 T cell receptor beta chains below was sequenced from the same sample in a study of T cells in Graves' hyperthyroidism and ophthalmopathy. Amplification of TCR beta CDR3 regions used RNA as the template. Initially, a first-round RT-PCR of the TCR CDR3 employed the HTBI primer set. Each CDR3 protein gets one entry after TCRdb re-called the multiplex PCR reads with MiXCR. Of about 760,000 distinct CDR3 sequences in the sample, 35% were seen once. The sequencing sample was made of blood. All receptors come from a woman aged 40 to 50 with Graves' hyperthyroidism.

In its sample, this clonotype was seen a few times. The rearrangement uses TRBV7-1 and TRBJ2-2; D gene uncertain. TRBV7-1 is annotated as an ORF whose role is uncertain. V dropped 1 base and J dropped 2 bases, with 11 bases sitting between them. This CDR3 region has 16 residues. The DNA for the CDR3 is TGTGCCAGCAGCTCAGTTGCGAGTTTTAACACCGGGGAGCTGTTTTTT. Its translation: CASSSVASFNTGELFF.

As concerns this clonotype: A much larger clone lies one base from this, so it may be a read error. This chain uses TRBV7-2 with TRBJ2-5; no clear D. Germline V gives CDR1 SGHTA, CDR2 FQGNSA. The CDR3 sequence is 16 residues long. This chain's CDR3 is CASSLVSAAFQGTQYF. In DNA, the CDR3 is TGTGCCAGCAGCTTAGTCTCGGCCGCGTTCCAAGGGACCCAGTACTTC.

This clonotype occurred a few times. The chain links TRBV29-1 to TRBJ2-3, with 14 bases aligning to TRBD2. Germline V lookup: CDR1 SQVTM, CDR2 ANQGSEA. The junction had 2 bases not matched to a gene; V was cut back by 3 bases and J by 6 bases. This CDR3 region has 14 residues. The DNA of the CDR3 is TGCAGCGTTGAGGGACTAGCGGGGGTTGATACGCAGTATTTT. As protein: CSVEGLAGVDTQYF.

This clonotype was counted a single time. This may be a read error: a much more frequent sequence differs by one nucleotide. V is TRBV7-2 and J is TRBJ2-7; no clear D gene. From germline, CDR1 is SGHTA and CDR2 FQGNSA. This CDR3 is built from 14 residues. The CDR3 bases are TGTGCCAGCAGCTTAGCGAGGAGCTCCTACGGGCAGTACTTC. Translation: CASSLARSSYGQYF. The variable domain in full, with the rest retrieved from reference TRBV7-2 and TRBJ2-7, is GAGVSQSPSNKVTEKGKDVELRCDPISGHTALYWYRQSLGQGLEFLIYFQGNSAPDKSGLPSDRFSAERTGGSVSTLTIQRTQQEDSAVYLCASSLARSSYGQYFGPGTRLTVT.

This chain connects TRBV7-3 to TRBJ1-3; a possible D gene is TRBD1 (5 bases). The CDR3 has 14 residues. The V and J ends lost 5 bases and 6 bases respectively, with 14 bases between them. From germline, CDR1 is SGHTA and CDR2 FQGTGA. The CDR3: CASSPLRGLNTIYF. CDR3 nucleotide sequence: TGTGCCAGCAGCCCGTTGAGGGGATTAAACACCATATATTTT.

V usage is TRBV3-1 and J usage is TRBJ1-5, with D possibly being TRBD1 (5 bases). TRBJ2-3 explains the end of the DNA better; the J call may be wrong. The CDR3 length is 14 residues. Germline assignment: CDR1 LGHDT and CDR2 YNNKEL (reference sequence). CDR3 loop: CASSQSTGYQPQYF. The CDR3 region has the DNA TGTGCCAGCAGCCAATCAACAGGTTACCAGCCCCAGTATTTT.

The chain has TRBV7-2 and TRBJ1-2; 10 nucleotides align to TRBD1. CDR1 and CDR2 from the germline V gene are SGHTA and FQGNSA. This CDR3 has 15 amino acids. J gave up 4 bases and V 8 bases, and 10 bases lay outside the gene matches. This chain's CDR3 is CASGDGTGDRYGYTF. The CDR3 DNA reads TGTGCCAGCGGCGATGGGACAGGGGATCGCTATGGCTACACCTTC.

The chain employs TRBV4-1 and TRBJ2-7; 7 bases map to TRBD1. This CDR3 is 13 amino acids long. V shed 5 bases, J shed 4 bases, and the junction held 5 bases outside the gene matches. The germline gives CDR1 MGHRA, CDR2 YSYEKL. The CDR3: CASSGDREYEQYF. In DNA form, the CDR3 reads TGCGCCAGCAGCGGCGACAGGGAATACGAGCAGTACTTC.

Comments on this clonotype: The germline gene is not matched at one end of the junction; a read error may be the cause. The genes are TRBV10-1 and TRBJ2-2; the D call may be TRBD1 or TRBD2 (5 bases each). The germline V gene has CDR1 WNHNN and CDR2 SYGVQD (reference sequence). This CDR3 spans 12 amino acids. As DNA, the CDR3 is TGCGCCAGCAGTGCAGGGTCCGGGGAGCCGTTTTTT. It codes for CASSAGSGEPFF.

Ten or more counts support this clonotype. Here the CDR3 DNA reads TGTGCCAGCAGCCGGGCCCTCGGATGGGAGACCCAGTACTTC. Its translation: CASSRALGWETQYF. This sequence joins TRBV12-3 or TRBV12-4 and TRBJ2-5; D is undetermined. CDR3 size: 14 residues. The V gene lost 6 bases and the J gene lost 5 bases, with 16 bases spanning the gap.

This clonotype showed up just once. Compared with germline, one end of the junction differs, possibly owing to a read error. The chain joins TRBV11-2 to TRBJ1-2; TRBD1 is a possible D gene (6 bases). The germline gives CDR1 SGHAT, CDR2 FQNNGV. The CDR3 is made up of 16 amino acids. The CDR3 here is CASSQDRGGLGYGYTF. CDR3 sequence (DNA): TGCGCCAGCAGCCAAGATAGAGGGGGGCTGGGGTATGGCTACACCTTC.

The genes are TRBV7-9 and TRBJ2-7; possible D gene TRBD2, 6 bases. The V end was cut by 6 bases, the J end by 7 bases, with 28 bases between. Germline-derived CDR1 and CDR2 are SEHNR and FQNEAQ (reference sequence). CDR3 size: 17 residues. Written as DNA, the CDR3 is TGTGCCAGCAGTCACTCCAGCGGGCGGGGTGGGAGCAATGAGCAGTACTTC. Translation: CASSHSSGRGGSNEQYF.

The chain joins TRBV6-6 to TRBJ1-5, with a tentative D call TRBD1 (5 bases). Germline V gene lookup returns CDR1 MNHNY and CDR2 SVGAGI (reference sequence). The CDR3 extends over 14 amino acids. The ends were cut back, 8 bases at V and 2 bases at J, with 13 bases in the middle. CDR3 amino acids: CASYGTGGNQPQHF. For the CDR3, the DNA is TGTGCCAGCTATGGGACGGGGGGCAATCAGCCCCAGCATTTT.

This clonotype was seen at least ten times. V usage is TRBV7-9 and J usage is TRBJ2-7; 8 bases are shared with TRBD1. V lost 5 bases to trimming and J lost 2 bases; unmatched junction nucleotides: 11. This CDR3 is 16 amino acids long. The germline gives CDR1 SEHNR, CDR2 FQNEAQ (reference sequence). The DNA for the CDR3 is TGTGCCAGCAGCCGCAACTATCCACAGGGGGCCTACGAGCAGTACTTC. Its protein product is CASSRNYPQGAYEQYF.